The 20 T cell receptor beta chains below come from one sample, sequenced in a study of chronic HIV infection and antiretroviral therapy. From the 5' RACE reads, TCRdb called clonotypes with MiXCR, one entry per CDR3 protein. The data hold some 46,000 distinct CDR3 sequences, with about a fifth observed a single time. The material sequenced was peripheral blood. Receptor source: an adult who had HIV and had not received antiretroviral therapy, or was an uninfected healthy control (not recorded which).

This clonotype came up a few times. The chain combines TRBV28 with TRBJ2-5; D uncertain. This CDR3 contains 12 residues. Trimming left V 1 base short and J 4 bases short, with 4 bases between. Looked up from germline, CDR1 is MDHEN and CDR2 is SYDVKM. The CDR3 DNA follows: TGTGCCAGCAGTTTATCCCGAGAGACCCAGTACTTC. Residues: CASSLSRETQYF.

The chain links TRBV21-1 to TRBJ2-3; the table's D call, TRBD1, has no DNA check behind it. TRBV21-1 is classified as a pseudogene. There are 16 residues in the CDR3. The CDR3 here is CASSNSRATDTDTQYF. The CDR3 bases are TGTGCCAGCAGCAATTCCCGAGCTACAGACACAGATACGCAGTATTTT.

In its sample, this clonotype was seen a few times. This rearrangement joins TRBV6-5 to TRBJ1-1, with a weak D call TRBD1 (5 bases). CDR3 length: 14 residues. From germline, CDR1 is MNHEY and CDR2 SVGAGI. V was shortened by 5 bases and J by 0 bases, with 10 bases between the two germline ends. The CDR3 spells CASSRDLMNTEAFF. In DNA form, the CDR3 reads TGTGCCAGCAGTCGGGACCTTATGAACACTGAAGCTTTCTTT.

This chain joins TRBV12-3 or TRBV12-4 and TRBJ2-3; tentatively, D is TRBD2 (5 bases). CDR3 length: 14 residues. Trimming removed 6 bases at V and 0 bases at J, with 10 bases between. The chain's CDR3 is CASRGRRSTDTQYF. CDR3 coding DNA: TGTGCCAGCAGAGGGAGACGGAGCACAGATACGCAGTATTTT.

This clonotype was observed a few times. The V and J genes are TRBV30 and TRBJ2-1; TRBD1 might be the D (5 bases). V gave up 2 bases and J gave up 1 base, with 9 bases separating them. The CDR3 consists of 14 residues. Germline CDR1 is GTSNPN and CDR2 is SVGIG (reference sequence). For the CDR3, the DNA is TGTGCCTGGAGTAGGGGCGGTTCCTACAATGAGCAGTTCTTC. Amino acid sequence: CAWSRGGSYNEQFF.

With regard to this clonotype: One end of the junction fails to match germline, which may point to a read error. This sequence joins TRBV12-3 or TRBV12-4 and TRBJ1-1; D call uncertain. The CDR3 totals 12 residues. The CDR3 nucleotides read TGTGCCAGCAGTTTAGCTAGCTTGTGGATAGTATTT. Its protein is CASSLASLWIVF.

The V call is TRBV28, the J call TRBJ2-6; maybe TRBD1 (6 bases). The CDR3 runs 16 residues. Germline loops: CDR1 MDHEN, CDR2 SYDVKM. Trimming removed 2 bases at V and 0 bases at J, with 8 bases between. The CDR3 protein is CASSLGGASGANVLTF. The CDR3 DNA is TGTGCCAGCAGTTTAGGGGGCGCCTCTGGGGCCAACGTCCTGACTTTC.

This clonotype was counted between two and nine times. The chain uses TRBV29-1 and TRBJ2-6; 7 bases agree with TRBD2. The J segment lost 2 bases and the V segment lost 7 bases, leaving 2 bases of the junction unmatched. Per the germline V gene, CDR1 is SQVTM and CDR2 is ANQGSEA. The CDR3 totals 13 residues. CDR3 coding DNA: TGCAGCGCCGGGACTACTGGGGCCAACGTCCTGACTTTC. This codes for CSAGTTGANVLTF.

This clonotype has just a few counts. This chain's CDR3 is CASSQDPRTRYQETQYF. DNA of the CDR3: TGTGCCAGCAGCCAAGATCCCCGGACCCGGTACCAAGAGACCCAGTACTTC. The chain couples TRBV14 to TRBJ2-5; D is ambiguous. CDR1 and CDR2 (germline): SGHDN, FVKESK. V lost 0 bases and J lost 0, with 14 bases in between. This CDR3 region has 17 residues.

The rearrangement links TRBV5-1 to TRBJ2-7; 7 nucleotides align to TRBD2. The V gene's germline CDR1 is SGHRS and CDR2 YFSETQ. The trim removed 1 base at V and 3 bases at J, leaving 7 bases unmatched. This CDR3 contains 15 residues. The CDR3 region has the DNA TGCGCCAGCAGCTTGTCGGGGGGTGGAAGCTACGAGCAGTACTTC. This sequence encodes CASSLSGGGSYEQYF.

This clonotype has more than one count but fewer than ten. This rearrangement joins TRBV2 to TRBJ2-7, with a weak D call TRBD2 (6 bases). The CDR3 has 14 amino acids. The germline V gene encodes CDR1 SNHLY and CDR2 FYNNEI. The germline V and J ends were trimmed by 7 bases and 0 bases, with 13 bases remaining between them. In DNA form, the CDR3 reads TGTGCCAGCAACCTATTGACTAGCTCCTACGAGCAGTACTTC. This sequence encodes CASNLLTSSYEQYF.

This clonotype was counted only a few times. V is TRBV28 and J is TRBJ2-3, with D possibly being TRBD1 or TRBD2 (5 bases each). Per the germline V gene, CDR1 is MDHEN and CDR2 is SYDVKM. The V end was cut by 2 bases, the J end by 2 bases, with 11 bases between. CDR3 length: 15 amino acids. The CDR3 sequence is CASSLNQGATDTQYF. As DNA, the CDR3 is TGTGCCAGCAGTTTAAATCAGGGAGCCACAGATACGCAGTATTTT.

V is TRBV12-3 or TRBV12-4 and J is TRBJ1-6; D is undetermined. The CDR3 runs 18 residues. V gave up 1 base and J gave up 9 bases, with 22 bases separating them. The CDR3 protein is CASSLEVGKRRSRSPLHF. DNA for the CDR3: TGTGCCAGCAGTTTAGAAGTGGGGAAACGGCGGTCCCGTTCACCCCTCCACTTT.

The genes are TRBV7-8 and TRBJ2-2, with TRBD1 identical over 9 bases. The germline gives CDR1 SGHVS, CDR2 FQNEAQ. The J segment lost 3 bases and the V segment lost 5 bases, leaving 4 bases of the junction unmatched. The CDR3 is made up of 15 amino acids. CDR3 sequence: CASSPRTGDTGELFF. Here the CDR3 DNA reads TGTGCCAGCAGCCCGAGGACAGGGGACACCGGGGAGCTGTTTTTT.

This clonotype was seen more than once but under ten times. This chain links TRBV29-1 with TRBJ2-7; tentative D call: TRBD2 (6 bases). This CDR3 contains 11 residues. The V gene's germline CDR1 is SQVTM and CDR2 ANQGSEA. V gave up 6 bases and J gave up 3 bases, with 9 bases separating them. The CDR3 DNA reads TGCAGCGTCCGGGAGTTCTACGAGCAGTACTTC. Its protein is CSVREFYEQYF.

This clonotype showed up just a few times. The chain recombines TRBV7-3 with TRBJ1-1, with unresolved D. Germline values: CDR1 SGHTA, CDR2 FQGTGA. With 5 bases removed from V and 1 base from J, the gap between germline ends came to 8 bases. The CDR3 totals 13 residues. DNA for the CDR3: TGTGCCAGCAGCCTAGCTCGGAACACTGAAGCTTTCTTT. Translated: CASSLARNTEAFF.

V gene TRBV18 combines with J gene TRBJ1-1, with D possibly TRBD1 on 6 matching bases. Trimming stripped 2 bases from V and 2 bases from J, with 9 bases between. Germline CDR1 and CDR2: KGHSH and LQKENI. This CDR3 is 14 amino acids long. The CDR3: CASSPIQGNTEAFF. The CDR3 DNA reads TGTGCCAGCTCACCAATACAGGGTAACACTGAAGCTTTCTTT.

The chain is built from TRBV11-2 and TRBJ2-3, with D unresolved. Between the trimmed V and J ends, which lost 1 base and 0 bases, there was a span of 5 bases. The CDR3 length is 14 residues. Germline V lookup: CDR1 SGHAT, CDR2 FQNNGV. This chain's CDR3 is CASSLVPSTDTQYF. In DNA, the CDR3 is TGTGCCAGCAGCTTAGTCCCTAGCACAGATACGCAGTATTTT.

This clonotype showed up just a few times. V and J are TRBV12-3 or TRBV12-4 and TRBJ1-5; D may be TRBD1 (6 bases). This CDR3 is 15 amino acids long. V was shortened by 5 bases and J by 7 bases, with 18 bases between the two germline ends. CDR3 sequence (DNA): TGTGCCAGCAGTCTGGGCAGGGGACCGTACCAGCCCCAGCATTTT. As protein: CASSLGRGPYQPQHF.

This rearrangement joins TRBV7-9 to TRBJ2-7, with a tentative D call TRBD2 (6 bases). This CDR3 has 15 residues. V was cut by 5 bases and J by 4 bases, with 18 bases left in between. The germline gives CDR1 SEHNR, CDR2 FQNEAQ (reference sequence). CDR3 region: CASSRGSSEKYEQYF. CDR3 bases: TGTGCCAGCAGCCGGGGGTCTAGCGAAAAGTACGAGCAGTACTTC.